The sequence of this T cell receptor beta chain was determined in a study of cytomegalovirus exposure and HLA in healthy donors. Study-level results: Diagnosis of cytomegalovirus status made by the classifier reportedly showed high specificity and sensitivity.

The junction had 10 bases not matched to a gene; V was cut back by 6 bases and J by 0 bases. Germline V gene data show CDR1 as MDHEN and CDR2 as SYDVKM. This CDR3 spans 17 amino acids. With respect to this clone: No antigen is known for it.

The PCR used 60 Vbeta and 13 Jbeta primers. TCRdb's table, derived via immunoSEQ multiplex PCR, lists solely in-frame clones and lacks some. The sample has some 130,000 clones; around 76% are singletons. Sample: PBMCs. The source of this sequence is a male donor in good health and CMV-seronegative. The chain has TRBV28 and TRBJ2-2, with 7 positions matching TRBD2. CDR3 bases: TGTGCCAGCAGCCCAGCGGGGAGCGCCACGAACACCGGGGAGCTGTTTTTT. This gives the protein CASSPAGSATNTGELFF.